This T cell receptor beta chain came from a study of blood T cell repertoires in COVID-19 (dated by TCRdb to 2018 to 2021). Notes on the research overall: Samples from collaborators originated in the United States, Italy and Spain and spanned both the acute and convalescent phases of COVID-19. The material from the prospective study consisted of cDNA or gDNA derived from T cells, B-cell-depleted T cells, or PBMCs. Subjects who had been exposed to COVID-19, were actively infected with it, or had recovered from it provided the deeply sampled blood TCRbeta repertoires that made up the dataset. The repertoires were made available in a free public database intended to serve as a resource for research on the immune response to SARS-CoV-2. The samples were drawn from two sources: the first 160 participants of the ongoing ImmuneRACE study, and 1,254 subjects contributed by 6 global collaborators. The sample metadata nearly always contained a de-identified subject ID, COVID-19 status, age in years and sex. Where HLA class I and class II types were available, the types were taken from metadata supplied by the sample provider, not from assay-based typing.

In this sample, this clone turned up once. Its target antigen remains unknown. Base qualities were left out, and no much larger clone turns up one base away. TCRbeta CDR3 regions were amplified from genomic DNA using the immunoSEQ Assay, a bias-controlled multiplex PCR. In the original analysis: Within the assay, amplification of reference gene primers was used to estimate how many nucleated cells each sample contained. To quantify the absolute abundance of each unique TCRbeta CDR3 rearrangement, sequence reads were collapsed and filtered. For each sample, productive Simpson clonality was calculated by taking the square root of Simpson's diversity index across productive rearrangements. TCRdb limited this immuneACCESS table to in-frame rearrangements with V and J called. A share of clones is missing; checked studies link under half to unresolved V genes, and the rest is unexplained. That table is the source of V, J and clone size, and D and trimming were worked out from the DNA. The sample data list fewer than 200,000 clones, and approximately 80% of these were observed just once. Around 7.9% of the sample belongs to the ten largest clones.

From its cysteine to its phenylalanine, the CDR3 spans 14 amino acids. The retained sequence is limited to the CDR3, 42 bases, with the frame set at the first base. The germline V and J ends show losses of 5 bases and 4 bases respectively, and no gene match explains 4 bases of the junction. The germline V gene supplies CDR1 MDHEN and CDR2 SYDVKM. The collaborating institutions used their own protocols to collect whole blood in K2EDTA tubes. For TCRbeta analysis, collaborator samples were shipped as frozen whole blood, as isolated PBMCs, or as DNA extracted from either sample type. The paper's findings and limits, for the study overall: The amount of clinical and demographic metadata varied by source and participant and was provided uncurated.

The sequence is built from TRBV28 and TRBJ2-1, with 8 middle bases fitting TRBD1. The sequencing sample was made of peripheral blood. This sequence originates from a woman aged 50 to 60 with active or convalescent COVID-19. The sequenced DNA is TGTGCCAGCAGTCCAGGGGGCTCTTACAATGAGCAGTTCTTC. Translated, this is CASSPGGSYNEQFF. Supplemented by the reference TRBV28 and TRBJ2-1 proteins around the CDR3, the complete variable domain is DVKVTQSSRYLVKRTGEKVFLECVQDMDHENMFWYRQDPGLGLRLIYFSYDVKMKEKGDIPEGYSVSREKKERFSLILESASTNQTSMYLCASSPGGSYNEQFFGPGTRLTVL.